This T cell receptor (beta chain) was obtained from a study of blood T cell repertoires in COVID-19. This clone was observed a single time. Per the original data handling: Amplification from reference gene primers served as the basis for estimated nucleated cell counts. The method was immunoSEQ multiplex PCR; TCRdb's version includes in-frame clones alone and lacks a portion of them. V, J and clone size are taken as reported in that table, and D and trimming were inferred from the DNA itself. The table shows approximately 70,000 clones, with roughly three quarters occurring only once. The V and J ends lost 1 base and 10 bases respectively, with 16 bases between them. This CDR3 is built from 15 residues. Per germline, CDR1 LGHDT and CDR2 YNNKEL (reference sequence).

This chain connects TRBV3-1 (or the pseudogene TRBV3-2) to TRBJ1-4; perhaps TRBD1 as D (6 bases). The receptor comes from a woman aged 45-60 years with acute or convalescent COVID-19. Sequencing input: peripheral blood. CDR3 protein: CASSQADRRRGKLFF. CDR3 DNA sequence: TGTGCCAGCAGCCAAGCCGACAGGCGGCGTGGAAAACTGTTTTTT.